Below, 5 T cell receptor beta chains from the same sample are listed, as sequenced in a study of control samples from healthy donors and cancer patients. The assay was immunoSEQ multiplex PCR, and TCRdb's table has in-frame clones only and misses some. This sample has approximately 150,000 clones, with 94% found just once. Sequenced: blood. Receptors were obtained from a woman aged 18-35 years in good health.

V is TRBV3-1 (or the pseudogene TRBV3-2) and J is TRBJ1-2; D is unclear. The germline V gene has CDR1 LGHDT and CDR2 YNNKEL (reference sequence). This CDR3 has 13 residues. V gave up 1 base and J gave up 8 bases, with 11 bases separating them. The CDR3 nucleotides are TGTGCCAGCAGCCAAGTCCACCTTGCGGGCTACACCTTC. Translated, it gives CASSQVHLAGYTF.

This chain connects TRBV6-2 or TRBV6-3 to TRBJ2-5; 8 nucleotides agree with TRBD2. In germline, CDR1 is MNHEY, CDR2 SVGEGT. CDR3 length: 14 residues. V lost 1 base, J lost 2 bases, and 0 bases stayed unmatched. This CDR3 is CASSYLAGQETQYF. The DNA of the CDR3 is TGTGCCAGCAGTTACTTAGCGGGGCAAGAGACCCAGTACTTC.

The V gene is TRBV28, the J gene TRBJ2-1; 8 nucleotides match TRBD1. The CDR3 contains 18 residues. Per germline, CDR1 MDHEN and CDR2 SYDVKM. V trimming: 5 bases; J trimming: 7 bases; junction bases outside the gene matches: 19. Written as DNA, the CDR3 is TGTGCCAGCAGTCTCTTGTCAGGACAGGGAGGTTTATCAAATGAGCAGTTCTTC. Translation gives CASSLLSGQGGLSNEQFF.

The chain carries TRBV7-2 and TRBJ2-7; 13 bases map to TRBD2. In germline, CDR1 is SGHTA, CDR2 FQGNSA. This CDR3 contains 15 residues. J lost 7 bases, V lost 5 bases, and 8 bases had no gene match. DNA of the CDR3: TGTGCCAGCAGCCTCCGGACTAGCGGGAGCAGAGAGCAGTACTTC. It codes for CASSLRTSGSREQYF.

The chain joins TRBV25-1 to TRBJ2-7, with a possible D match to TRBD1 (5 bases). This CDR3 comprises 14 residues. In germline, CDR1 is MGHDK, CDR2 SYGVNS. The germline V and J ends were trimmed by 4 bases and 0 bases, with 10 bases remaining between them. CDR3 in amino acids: CASSVRDLSYEQYF. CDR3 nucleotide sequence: TGTGCCAGCAGTGTCAGGGATCTCTCCTACGAGCAGTACTTC.